The sequence of this T cell receptor (beta chain) was determined in a study of CD8 T cells in ankylosing spondylitis. Study conclusions and caveats: The study identified a TCR beta motif of under ten highly homologous variants that appeared characteristic of ankylosing spondylitis blood.

One entry per CDR3 protein, called by TCRdb with MiXCR from the 5' RACE reads. The sample shows roughly 490,000 distinct CDR3 sequences, 5.3% of them seen only once. For this clonotype: The antigen is undetermined. One end of the junction fails to match germline, which may point to a read error.

In germline, CDR1 is MNHEY, CDR2 SMNVEV (reference sequence). The CDR3 consists of 18 residues. This TCR derives from a male donor with ankylosing spondylitis. The sequencing input was blood, either unsorted or a sorted T cell fraction (not recorded which). The V and J genes are TRBV27 and TRBJ2-5; 9 bases fit TRBD1. CDR3 in amino acids: CASSPIFTGGAWSETEYF. The CDR3, as DNA: TGTGCCAGCAGTCCTATTTTCACAGGGGGCGCTTGGAGTGAGACCGAGTACTTC.